What follows are 31 T cell receptor beta chains derived from one specimen sequenced in a study of control samples from healthy donors and cancer patients. Sequencing used immunoSEQ multiplex PCR; TCRdb keeps in-frame clones, though not all of them. The sample lists approximately 150,000 clones; around 90% were seen once. Sequencing input: blood. These receptors all come from a woman younger than 45 in good health.

The genes are TRBV2 and TRBJ2-5; D gene ambiguous. Per germline, CDR1 SNHLY and CDR2 FYNNEI. This CDR3 has 11 amino acids. V was cut by 6 bases and J by 5 bases, with 7 bases left in between. As DNA, the CDR3 is TGTGCCAGCAGGGTCGCTGAGACCCAGTACTTC. Protein: CASRVAETQYF.

This CDR3 reads CASSLYFLCILAGKSLTPLGTQYF. CDR3 in DNA: TGTGCCAGCAGTTTATATTTTCTGTGCATACTAGCGGGAAAGTCCTTAACACCGCTTGGTACGCAGTATTTT. The chain has TRBV28 and TRBJ2-3, with 10 bases aligning to TRBD2. This CDR3 comprises 24 residues. V lost 1 base to trimming and J lost 8 bases; unmatched junction nucleotides: 33. Germline CDR1 and CDR2: MDHEN and SYDVKM.

J is TRBJ2-3 and V is TRBV7-7; TRBD1 matches 9 bases. Germline lookup yields CDR1 SSHAT and CDR2 FNYEAQ (reference sequence). V shed 6 bases and J 4 bases; nucleotides not matched to a gene: 5. This CDR3 has 14 residues. The CDR3 DNA is TGTGCCAGCAGTACTGGACAGGGGCCAGATACGCAGTATTTT. Translation gives CASSTGQGPDTQYF.

The chain uses TRBV4-1 and TRBJ2-3; 10 nucleotides agree with TRBD2. This CDR3 region has 16 residues. After removal of 1 base from V and 2 bases from J, the junction contained 3 bases not matched to a gene. Germline assignment: CDR1 MGHRA and CDR2 YSYEKL. CDR3 DNA sequence: TGCGCCAGCAGCCAAGTTCTAGCGGGAGTCACAGATACGCAGTATTTT. Encoded protein: CASSQVLAGVTDTQYF.

This chain links TRBV6-5 with TRBJ2-3; 8 nucleotides agree with TRBD1. The V gene's germline CDR1 is MNHEY and CDR2 SVGAGI. The CDR3 runs to 15 residues. V was pared by 5 bases and J by 0 bases, with 4 bases of the junction left unmatched. CDR3 in amino acids: CASSPRTGSTDTQYF. The CDR3 DNA reads TGTGCCAGCAGTCCCAGGACAGGGAGCACAGATACGCAGTATTTT.

CDR3 bases: TGTGCCAGCACCGACGACGGGCGGGTAACCCGGGGGCAGGAGACCCAGTACTTC. It specifies CASTDDGRVTRGQETQYF. This chain links TRBV28 with TRBJ2-5, with D perhaps assigned TRBD1 or TRBD2 (6 bases each). This CDR3 is built from 18 residues. V lost 7 bases and J lost 5, with 29 bases in between. The V gene's germline CDR1 is MDHEN and CDR2 SYDVKM.

The chain uses TRBV24-1 and TRBJ2-2; D uncertain. The V gene's germline CDR1 is KGHDR and CDR2 SFDVKD. The CDR3 has 18 amino acids. Trimming pared 4 bases from V and 2 bases from J, leaving 19 bases between. The DNA of the CDR3 is TGTGCCACCAGTGACACGGGCGTGCCGGTACTAAACACCGGGGAGCTGTTTTTT. This codes for CATSDTGVPVLNTGELFF.

This rearrangement joins TRBV24-1 to TRBJ2-1; D is unclear. Trimming cost V 0 bases and J 10 bases, with 9 bases left between them. This CDR3 is built from 13 residues. The germline V gene has CDR1 KGHDR and CDR2 SFDVKD. CDR3 region: CATSDLDRLEQFF. The CDR3 nucleotides are TGTGCCACCAGTGATTTGGACCGTTTGGAGCAGTTCTTC.

This clone was observed once. The CDR3 DNA reads TGTGCCAGCATCCCCGGGACAGGGTTTGCATTC. This codes for CASIPGTGFAF. This chain connects TRBV21-1 to TRBJ2-7; TRBD1 is the table's D call, not checked against the DNA. TRBV21-1 is designated a pseudogene. This CDR3 spans 11 amino acids.

The chain joins TRBV2 to TRBJ1-2, with TRBD1 matching 7 bases. Trimming removed 7 bases from V and 8 bases from J; junction bases left unmatched: 10. This CDR3 is built from 13 residues. Germline V gene data show CDR1 as SNHLY and CDR2 as FYNNEI. CDR3 sequence: CASINRQGRGYTF. The CDR3 DNA follows: TGTGCCAGCATAAACCGACAGGGCAGGGGCTACACCTTC.

This chain uses TRBV9 with TRBJ2-1, with D perhaps matching TRBD1 or TRBD2 (5 bases each). The CDR3 covers 15 residues. V shed 3 bases and J shed 3 bases, with 13 bases lying between them. Germline CDR1 SGDLS, CDR2 YYNGEE. Here the CDR3 reads CASSGSGGHYNEQFF. The CDR3 bases are TGTGCCAGCAGCGGGAGCGGCGGACACTACAATGAGCAGTTCTTC.

This clone was seen only a few times. The chain employs TRBV6-5 and TRBJ2-7; D is perhaps TRBD2 (6 bases). The CDR3 totals 14 residues. The V gene's germline CDR1 is MNHEY and CDR2 SVGAGI. Trimming removed 2 bases at V and 4 bases at J, with 12 bases between. In nucleotides, the CDR3 is TGTGCCAGCAGTTACGGCGGGGACGCGTACGAGCAGTACTTC. Translation gives CASSYGGDAYEQYF.

Only a few counts were recorded for this clone. The gene calls are TRBV5-1 and TRBJ2-7; 13 bases line up with TRBD2. The CDR3 loop spans 13 amino acids. Germline V gene data show CDR1 as SGHRS and CDR2 as YFSETQ. V shed 7 bases and J 5 bases; nucleotides not matched to a gene: 3. CDR3 residues: CASGTSGNNEQYF. The CDR3 nucleotides read TGCGCCAGCGGGACTAGCGGGAACAACGAGCAGTACTTC.

V usage is TRBV27 and J usage is TRBJ2-5; 7 positions match TRBD2. J was trimmed by 2 bases and V by 0 bases; bases with no gene match: 6. Germline loops: CDR1 MNHEY, CDR2 SMNVEV (reference sequence). This CDR3 has 16 amino acids. CDR3 DNA sequence: TGTGCCAGCAGTTTATCGAGGCTAGCGGTACAAGAGACCCAGTACTTC. Encoded protein: CASSLSRLAVQETQYF.

The V and J genes are TRBV27 and TRBJ2-2; D is ambiguous. CDR3 length equals 14 residues. V lost 5 bases to trimming and J lost 6 bases, with 13 bases between them. CDR1 is MNHEY and CDR2 is SMNVEV in the germline V gene (reference sequence). This CDR3 is CASSRRLNPGELFF. CDR3 coding DNA: TGTGCCAGCAGTCGACGACTCAACCCCGGGGAGCTGTTTTTT.

The chain uses TRBV20-1 and TRBJ1-1, with D possibly TRBD1 on 6 matching bases. CDR3 length equals 11 residues. Germline V gene sequence: CDR1 DFQATT, CDR2 SNEGSKA (reference sequence). V dropped 5 bases and J dropped 6 bases, with 10 bases sitting between them. The CDR3 DNA reads TGCAGTGCTCCTGGACAGTCTGAAGCTTTCTTT. Its translation is CSAPGQSEAFF.

This clone was counted a few times. The chain has TRBV5-1 and TRBJ2-1; 12 bases agree with TRBD2. With V trimmed by 0 bases and J by 3 bases, 1 base remained unmatched. This CDR3 has 16 residues. The germline V gene encodes CDR1 SGHRS and CDR2 YFSETQ. The DNA of the CDR3 is TGCGCCAGCAGCTTGGAGGGACTAGCGGGCTACAATGAGCAGTTCTTC. Its protein is CASSLEGLAGYNEQFF.

V is TRBV6-5 and J is TRBJ2-3; 7 bases match TRBD1. This CDR3 contains 13 residues. With 6 bases clipped from V and 5 bases from J, the junction kept 5 bases outside the gene matches. Germline CDR1 and CDR2: MNHEY and SVGAGI. In DNA form, the CDR3 reads TGTGCCAGCAGCACAGGGGAAGTAGATACGCAGTATTTT. Translation gives CASSTGEVDTQYF.

The rearrangement uses TRBV7-9 and TRBJ1-5; maybe TRBD1 (5 bases). This CDR3 is 16 amino acids long. Trimming stripped 8 bases from V and 0 bases from J, with 17 bases between. Germline CDR1 is SEHNR and CDR2 is FQNEAQ (reference sequence). The CDR3 sequence is CASLPQGSTSNQPQHF. CDR3 bases: TGTGCCAGCCTCCCTCAGGGCAGCACTAGCAATCAGCCCCAGCATTTT.

CDR3 in DNA: TGTGCCAGCAGCAAAGAACGAGAGACCCAGTACTTC. This sequence encodes CASSKERETQYF. The chain recombines TRBV7-2 with TRBJ2-5; D call uncertain. Germline lookup yields CDR1 SGHTA and CDR2 FQGNSA. CDR3 length: 12 amino acids. V was clipped by 5 bases and J by 4 bases, with 8 bases between them.

The rearrangement uses TRBV5-6 and TRBJ2-5; no firm D call. Deletions cut 3 bases from V and 7 bases from J, with 22 bases between. Germline V gives CDR1 SGHDT, CDR2 YYEEEE. The CDR3 loop spans 16 amino acids. The CDR3 DNA sequence: TGTGCCAGCAGCTCCCCCTCAGACCCCTCGGTCGCGACCCAGTACTTC. Translating gives CASSSPSDPSVATQYF.

The chain links TRBV21-1 to TRBJ2-1; the DNA was not used to check the table's D call, TRBD1. TRBV21-1 represents a pseudogene. The CDR3 is 19 residues long. The DNA for the CDR3 is TGTGCCAGCAGCCTATACGACAGGGGGTTTTCTCCAACCAGAAATGAGCAGTTCTTC. Its protein is CASSLYDRGFSPTRNEQFF.

The V call is TRBV2, the J call TRBJ2-7; D perhaps matches TRBD2 (5 bases). Per the germline V gene, CDR1 is SNHLY and CDR2 is FYNNEI. Deletions cut 0 bases from V and 2 bases from J, with 5 bases between. The CDR3 runs 13 residues. Here the CDR3 reads CASSEAGTYEQYF. Here the CDR3 DNA reads TGTGCCAGCAGTGAAGCCGGGACCTACGAGCAGTACTTC.

This chain links TRBV2 with TRBJ1-5; D might be TRBD1 (6 bases). Trimming pared 1 base from V and 6 bases from J, leaving 10 bases between. The CDR3 covers 14 residues. Germline CDR1 and CDR2: SNHLY and FYNNEI. CDR3 residues: CASSEEGEAQPQHF. The CDR3 coding sequence is TGTGCCAGCAGTGAAGAGGGGGAGGCTCAGCCCCAGCATTTT.

A single count supports this clone. This chain uses TRBV30 with TRBJ2-1; D call uncertain. Trimming removed 3 bases from V and 7 bases from J, with 16 bases in between. CDR3 length equals 14 residues. Germline loops: CDR1 GTSNPN, CDR2 SVGIG (reference sequence). CDR3 region: CAWRRTDDSNEQFF. CDR3 DNA: TGTGCCTGGAGACGGACGGATGACTCGAATGAGCAGTTCTTC.

The rearrangement links TRBV6-5 to TRBJ2-5; tentatively, D is TRBD1 (5 bases). Germline lookup yields CDR1 MNHEY and CDR2 SVGAGI. The CDR3 has 15 residues. V was pared by 0 bases and J by 0 bases, with 8 bases between. CDR3: CASSYSSRDQETQYF. The CDR3 DNA reads TGTGCCAGCAGTTACTCGTCCAGGGACCAAGAGACCCAGTACTTC.

The V and J genes are TRBV28 and TRBJ1-3, with D perhaps matching TRBD1 (6 bases). The CDR3 extends over 16 amino acids. The V gene's germline CDR1 is MDHEN and CDR2 SYDVKM. V was clipped by 5 bases and J by 0 bases, with 14 bases between them. For the CDR3, the DNA is TGTGCCAGCAGTGTACACAGGGCCCTCTCTGGAAACACCATATATTTT. Encoded protein: CASSVHRALSGNTIYF.

This clone appeared a single time. The chain has TRBV5-1 and TRBJ2-7; 11 bases are a match to TRBD1. V was clipped by 0 bases and J by 9 bases; unmatched bases: 8. The germline CDR1 and CDR2 sequences are SGHRS and YFSETQ. This CDR3 has 15 amino acids. The DNA for the CDR3 is TGCGCCAGCAGCTTGGATGGGACAGGGGGTCAGGTGCAGTACTTC. Its protein is CASSLDGTGGQVQYF.

This clone was observed once. The chain joins TRBV4-3 to TRBJ2-5; no clear D. V was pared by 0 bases and J by 5 bases, with 13 bases between. Germline lookup yields CDR1 LGHNA and CDR2 YSLEER. The CDR3 loop spans 15 amino acids. The CDR3 sequence is CASSQDLGMYETQYF. The CDR3 DNA reads TGCGCCAGCAGCCAAGATCTAGGCATGTACGAGACCCAGTACTTC.

This clone was found many times. This chain uses TRBV6-4 with TRBJ2-2; 9 bases map to TRBD2. This CDR3 is built from 14 residues. Germline-derived CDR1 and CDR2 are MRHNA and SNTAGT. V shed 6 bases and J 5 bases; nucleotides not matched to a gene: 4. The DNA for the CDR3 is TGTGCCAGCAGCCGACTAGCGGATACCGGGGAGCTGTTTTTT. Protein: CASSRLADTGELFF.

V is TRBV15 and J is TRBJ1-2; D remains unclear. The V gene lost 0 bases and the J gene lost 3 bases, with 11 bases spanning the gap. The germline V gene has CDR1 LNHNV and CDR2 YYDKDF (reference sequence). The CDR3 has 15 residues. As DNA, the CDR3 is TGTGCCACCAGCAGAGATGCTCGGGCGGACTATGGCTACACCTTC. Amino acids: CATSRDARADYGYTF.